The rows below give T cell receptor beta chains drawn from one sample of a study of regulatory T cells in long-lasting Graves disease. Each CDR3 protein is one row after TCRdb ran MiXCR on the multiplex PCR reads. The repertoire consists of 510,000 or so distinct CDR3 sequences, with 12% occurring once and the leading ten covering roughly 9.3%. This same sample was also part of a study on T cells in Graves' hyperthyroidism and ophthalmopathy.

The sequences come from peripheral blood mononuclear cells (PBMCs), collected at new diagnosis, from a patient treated with antithyroid drugs. The origin of the receptors is a woman aged 25 to 39 with Graves disease. Both conserved end residues are part of each CDR3. The D gene is left open where the match is weak. A row's size may be missing; if present it is once, few, many or a size class.

TRBV19,few,TRBD2,TRBJ2-2,CASRLAGSLGTGELFF,TGTGCCAGTAGGTTAGCGGGCTCCTTAGGCACCGGGGAGCTGTTTTTT
TRBV20-1,many,TRBD1,TRBJ2-4,CSASLGDRGILAKNIQYF,TGCAGTGCTAGTTTGGGGGACAGGGGGATTTTAGCCAAAAACATTCAGTACTTC
TRBV11-1,many,TRBD2,TRBJ2-2,CASSLQAGVTGELFF,TGTGCCAGCAGCTTACAAGCGGGAGTCACCGGGGAGCTGTTTTTT
TRBV5-1,many,.,TRBJ1-1,CASSLGNERAWAFF,TGCGCCAGCAGCTTGGGAAACGAAAGGGCATGGGCTTTCTTT
TRBV7-2,many,.,TRBJ2-7,CASSFTHGAYEQYF,TGTGCCAGCAGCTTCACGCACGGCGCCTACGAGCAGTACTTC
TRBV6-1,few,TRBD1,TRBJ2-7,CASRDRKSSNPYEQYF,TGTGCCAGCAGGGACAGGAAAAGCAGTAACCCCTACGAGCAGTACTTC
TRBV11-2,many,.,TRBJ2-7,CASSYTSPTGEQYF,TGTGCCAGCAGTTACACGTCACCGACGGGTGAGCAGTACTTC
TRBV19,.,.,TRBJ2-1,CASSIIFGNEQFF,TGTGCCAGTAGTATCATATTCGGGAATGAGCAGTTCTTC
TRBV13,many,.,TRBJ2-7,CASSLGVAYEQYF,TGTGCCAGCAGCTTAGGGGTAGCCTACGAGCAGTACTTC
TRBV7-2,many,.,TRBJ2-6,CASSFNSGANVLTF,TGTGCCAGCAGCTTTAACTCTGGGGCCAACGTCCTGACTTTC
TRBV11-2,many,.,TRBJ1-1,CASSFNWGNTEAFF,TGTGCCAGCAGCTTTAATTGGGGAAACACTGAAGCTTTCTTT
TRBV10-2,few,TRBD1,TRBJ1-3,CASGDRAGGNTIYF,TGCGCCAGCGGGGACAGGGCTGGAGGAAACACCATATATTTT
TRBV10-2,many,TRBD1,TRBJ1-2,CASSEDRVTYGYTF,TGCGCCAGCAGCGAGGACAGGGTTACCTATGGCTACACCTTC
TRBV6-5,once,.,TRBJ2-1,CASSYWGAYNEQLF,TGTGCCAGCAGTTACTGGGGTGCCTACAATGAGCAGCTCTTC
TRBV6-2/TRBV6-3,.,.,TRBJ1-1,CASSYESLDLNTEAFF,TGTGCCAGCAGTTACGAGTCTTTAGATTTGAACACTGAAGCTTTCTTT
TRBV4-3,.,.,TRBJ2-3,CASSQESSTDTQYF,TGCGCCAGCAGCCAAGAAAGTAGCACAGATACGCAGTATTTT
TRBV6-2/TRBV6-3,few,.,TRBJ1-5,CASSEGGAGNQPQHF,TGTGCCAGCAGTGAAGGGGGGGCAGGCAATCAGCCCCAGCATTTT
TRBV20-1,.,TRBD1,TRBJ2-7,CSARIGQGQGANEQYF,TGCAGTGCTAGAATCGGCCAAGGACAGGGGGCTAACGAGCAGTACTTC
TRBV29-1,many,.,TRBJ1-2,CSVAINRMNYGYTF,TGCAGCGTTGCCATAAACAGGATGAACTATGGCTACACCTTC
TRBV10-2,many,TRBD2,TRBJ2-1,CASRGTSGRAWFNNEQFF,TGCGCCAGCAGGGGTACTAGCGGGAGGGCCTGGTTTAACAATGAGCAGTTCTTC
TRBV6-1,.,TRBD2,TRBJ2-5,CASSHWSGTSGRETQYF,TGTGCCAGCAGCCACTGGTCCGGGACTAGCGGGAGAGAGACCCAGTACTTC
TRBV2,many,TRBD2,TRBJ2-3,CASSEGLAPDTQYF,TGTGCCAGCAGTGAAGGACTAGCTCCAGATACGCAGTATTTT
TRBV6-2/TRBV6-3,many,TRBD2,TRBJ2-4,CASSYSKKKASGRKENIQYF,TGTGCCAGCAGTTACTCGAAGAAGAAGGCTAGCGGGAGAAAAGAAAACATTCAGTACTTC
TRBV9,few,TRBD1,TRBJ2-3,CASSVAGQGRTDTQYF,TGTGCCAGCAGCGTAGCGGGACAGGGCCGCACAGATACGCAGTATTTT
TRBV7-3,few,.,TRBJ2-1,CASSLEQSPEQFF,TGTGCCAGCAGCTTGGAACAGAGCCCTGAGCAGTTCTTC